Listed below are T cell receptor beta chains from one sample, sequenced in a study of T cells in Graves' hyperthyroidism and ophthalmopathy. In TCRdb, the multiplex PCR reads were re-called with MiXCR into one record per CDR3 protein. The sample lists a few hundred thousand distinct CDR3 sequences, about 14% seen once, with roughly a fifth in the top ten. The specimen sequenced was blood. The source of these receptors is a woman under 40 with Graves' ophthalmopathy. The conserved cysteine and the conserved F or W are not part of the CDR3 here.

v_call cdr3_aa
TRBV20-1 SAPGADWAASGANVLT
TRBV5-1 ASSLSAVNTEAF
TRBV2 ASRGGRDDGYT
TRBV3-1 ASSQPDRVGYYT
TRBV27 ASSHQGTGELF
TRBV2 ATHRRGGDTEAF
TRBV2 ASRAGRWFEQY
TRBV7-2 ASSAQASVSYEQY
TRBV6-1 ASSPTAGGVNGANVLT
TRBV28 ASSLGQGTNPF
TRBV30 ATAEDSNQPQH
TRBV13 ASSLKGKEQY